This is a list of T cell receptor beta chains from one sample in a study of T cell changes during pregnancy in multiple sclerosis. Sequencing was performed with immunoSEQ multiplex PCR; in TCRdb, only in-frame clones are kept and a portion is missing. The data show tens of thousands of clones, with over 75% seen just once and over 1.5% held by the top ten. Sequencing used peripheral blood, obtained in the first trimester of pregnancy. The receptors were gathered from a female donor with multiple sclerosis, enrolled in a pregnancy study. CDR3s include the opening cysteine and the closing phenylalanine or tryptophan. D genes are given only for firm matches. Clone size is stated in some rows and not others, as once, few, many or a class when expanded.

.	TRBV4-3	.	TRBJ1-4	CASSQGHGNEKLFF	TGCGCCAGCAGCCAAGGACACGGTAATGAAAAACTGTTTTTT
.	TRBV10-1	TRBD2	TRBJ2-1	CASSQVYTSGGSSYNEQFF	TGCGCCAGCAGTCAAGTTTACACTAGCGGAGGAAGCTCCTACAATGAGCAGTTCTTC
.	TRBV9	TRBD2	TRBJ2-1	CASSASGSSYNEQFF	TGTGCCAGCAGCGCTAGCGGGAGCTCCTACAATGAGCAGTTCTTC
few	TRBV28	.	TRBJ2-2	CASSLAGWGTGELFF	TGTGCCAGCAGTTTAGCGGGCTGGGGCACCGGGGAGCTGTTTTTT
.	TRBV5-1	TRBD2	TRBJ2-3	CASSFQVLAGGTDTQYF	TGCGCCAGCAGCTTCCAGGTGCTAGCGGGAGGGACAGATACGCAGTATTTT
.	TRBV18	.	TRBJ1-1	CASSPLPGARNTEAFF	TGTGCCAGCTCACCGCTCCCTGGGGCGCGGAACACTGAAGCTTTCTTT
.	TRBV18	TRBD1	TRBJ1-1	CASSPGTGGTEAFF	TGTGCCAGCTCACCTGGGACAGGAGGGACTGAAGCTTTCTTT
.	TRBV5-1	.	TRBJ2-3	CASSSGTHPTDTQYF	TGCGCCAGCAGCTCTGGGACTCACCCCACAGATACGCAGTATTTT
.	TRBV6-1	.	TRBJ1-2	CASRSNPQGGYTF	TGTGCCAGCAGGTCTAACCCCCAGGGCGGCTACACCTTC
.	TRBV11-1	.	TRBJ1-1	CASGDLWGSNTEAFF	TGTGCCAGCGGGGACTTGTGGGGTAGTAACACTGAAGCTTTCTTT
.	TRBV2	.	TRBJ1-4	CASSGLLATNEKLFF	TGTGCCAGCAGTGGGCTCCTTGCAACTAATGAAAAACTGTTTTTT
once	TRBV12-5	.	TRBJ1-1	CATLTSGNTEAFF	TGTGCTACCCTTACCTCAGGGAACACTGAAGCTTTCTTT
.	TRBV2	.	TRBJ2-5	CASARDIEETQYF	TGTGCCAGCGCTCGGGACATAGAAGAGACCCAGTACTTC
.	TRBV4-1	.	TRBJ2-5	CASSQDSFVETQYF	TGCGCCAGCAGCCAAGACTCTTTCGTAGAGACCCAGTACTTC
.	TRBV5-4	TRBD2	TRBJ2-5	CASSFRLAGDETQYF	TGTGCCAGCAGCTTCCGACTAGCGGGAGACGAGACCCAGTACTTC
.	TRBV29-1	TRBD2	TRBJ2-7	CSVLAGGIEQYF	TGCAGCGTTCTAGCGGGAGGGATCGAGCAGTACTTC
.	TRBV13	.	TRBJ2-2	CASSLAPGNTGELFF	TGTGCCAGCAGCTTAGCTCCGGGGAACACCGGGGAGCTGTTTTTT
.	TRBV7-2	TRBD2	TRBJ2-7	CASSLASGGSYEQYF	TGTGCCAGCAGCTTGGCTAGCGGGGGCTCCTACGAGCAGTACTTC
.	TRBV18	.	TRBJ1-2	CASSPSTENNYGYTF	TGTGCCAGCTCACCATCCACAGAAAATAACTATGGCTACACCTTC
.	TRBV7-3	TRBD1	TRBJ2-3	CASSSSRPGTGGSGTDTQYF	TGTGCCAGCAGCTCCTCCAGACCCGGGACAGGGGGCTCGGGCACAGATACGCAGTATTTT
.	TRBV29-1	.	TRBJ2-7	CSASAGYGYEQYF	TGCAGCGCTTCTGCCGGGTATGGATACGAGCAGTACTTC
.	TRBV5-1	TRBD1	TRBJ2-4	CASSPGQGWSIQYF	TGCGCCAGCAGCCCCGGACAGGGCTGGAGCATTCAGTACTTC
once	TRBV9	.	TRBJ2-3	CASSGGGGISTDTQYF	TGTGCCAGCAGCGGGGGAGGCGGGATTAGCACAGATACGCAGTATTTT
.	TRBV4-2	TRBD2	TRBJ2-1	CASSRPGLADLGEQFF	TGTGCCAGCAGCCGGCCGGGACTAGCGGACTTGGGGGAGCAGTTCTTC
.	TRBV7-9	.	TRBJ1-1	CASSLKYLNTEAFF	TGTGCCAGCAGCTTAAAGTACTTGAACACTGAAGCTTTCTTT
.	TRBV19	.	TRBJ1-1	CASSHGAGPDTEAFF	TGTGCCAGTAGTCATGGGGCAGGGCCGGACACTGAAGCTTTCTTT
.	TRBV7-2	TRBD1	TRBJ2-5	CASSAGTGGWETQYF	TGTGCCAGCAGCGCCGGGACAGGGGGCTGGGAGACCCAGTACTTC
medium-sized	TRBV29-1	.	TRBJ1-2	CSVGGGADNYGYTF	TGCAGCGTTGGGGGTGGGGCAGACAACTATGGCTACACCTTC
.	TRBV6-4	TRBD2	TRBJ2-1	CASSVTGGPVNEQFF	TGTGCCAGCAGTGTAACGGGAGGGCCCGTCAATGAGCAGTTCTTC
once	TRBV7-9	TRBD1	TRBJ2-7	CASSTGQGVGEQYF	TGTGCCAGCAGCACCGGACAGGGCGTGGGCGAGCAGTACTTC
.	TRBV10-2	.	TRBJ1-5	CASSEGAEYSNQPQHF	TGCGCCAGCAGCGAAGGGGCAGAATATAGCAATCAGCCCCAGCATTTT
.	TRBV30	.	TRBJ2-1	CAWSDGSDNEQFF	TGTGCCTGGAGTGACGGTTCGGACAATGAGCAGTTCTTC